Here is one TCR beta chain with its context. The sample comes from a study of graft-versus-host responses after intestinal transplantation. Study information: Among the recipients, transplants were multivisceral, liver-intestinal, or isolated intestinal. Tacrolimus and steroids were given for around three years to all recipients after anti-thymocyte globulin induction. Study-level findings and limits: Recipient marrow contained GvH clones, some of which appeared first in ileum or blood.

Generated by immunoSEQ multiplex PCR, the TCRdb table keeps only in-frame clones and is missing some. Among just under 7,000 clones, around a third were seen once, and the ten largest hold 4.5% to 6%. Co-plated with around 200,000 CFSE-labeled responder cells were around 200,000 irradiated, violet-dye-labeled stimulator cells. Sorting after the reaction isolated proliferating CFSE-low CD3+CD4+ and CD3+CD8+ responders. The CDR3 extends over 15 amino acids. The germline V gene has CDR1 SGHDT and CDR2 YYEEEE. Losses at the gene ends were 4 bases for V and 2 bases for J; bases not matched to a gene: 8. This sequence originates from a human patient who was an organ donor for intestinal transplantation. The starting material was alloreactive CD8+ T cells from a mixed lymphocyte reaction culture, obtained before transplantation. Subset reported: CFSE-low proliferating T cells sorted from approximately 6-day pre-transplant mixed lymphocyte reaction (GvH or HvG direction). V usage is TRBV5-6 and J usage is TRBJ2-7; 8 bases are a match to TRBD1. This CDR3 reads CASSLYRGDTYEQYF. CDR3 bases: TGTGCCAGCAGCCTGTACAGGGGGGACACCTACGAGCAGTACTTC.